This T cell receptor beta chain was observed in a study of Ad26.COV2.S vaccination and SARS-CoV-2 variants (dated by TCRdb to the early 2020s). Context from the whole study: Vaccine-arm donors came from COV1001, a multicentre, randomized, double-blind, placebo-controlled phase I-IIa trial of Ad26.COV2.S in healthy adults. Ad26.COV2.S was given intramuscularly at 5x10^10 or 1x10^11 viral particles, as a single shot or as two shots 56 days apart. Sequencing of the TCRbeta repertoire served to evaluate the specificity and breadth of SARS-CoV-2-reactive T cell receptors following Ad26.COV2.S vaccination. A total of approximately 30 samples were included in the TCR-sequenced set, comprising some 20 Ad26.COV2.S vaccine recipients, 5 placebo recipients and 8 SARS-CoV-2 convalescent individuals. Trial participants were randomized into five groups of five: low-dose or high-dose Ad26.COV2.S given once or twice, or placebo on both occasions. Throughout the experiments and outcome assessment, investigators stayed blinded to trial group allocation.

What the work shows at the level of the full study, not this receptor alone: Comparable non-spike TCR breadth was observed between vaccine and placebo recipients, consistent with only spike being contained in the vaccine. After vaccination, spike-specific CD8+ and CD4+ T cell responses were reported to show substantial breadth. It was noted by the authors that total T cell responses may have been underestimated by the TCR breadth and depth analyses. The study was not powered for comparison of responses between vaccine doses or regimens. Higher spike-specific TCR breadth was observed in Ad26.COV2.S recipients than in placebo recipients (P = 0.0014).

V loses 1 base, J loses 7 bases, and the germline ends lie 12 bases apart. The CDR3 sequence holds 15 residues, the cysteine and phenylalanine included. Just CDR3 DNA is preserved here, 45 bases in frame from base 1. Based on the germline V gene (reference sequence), the CDR1 and CDR2 sequences are SGHKS and YYEKEE. Details on this clone: Its antigen has not been determined. No base qualities exist here, and no much larger clone lies one base off it.

Taken with the paper, the label for treatment or condition translates to: about 20 received Ad26.COV2.S at low or high dose, single or two shots; roughly five received placebo; per-sample allocation not given. For vaccine and placebo recipients, repertoires were sequenced using samples collected on day 63 after the first injection. Cohort 1b enrolled around 24 adults aged 18-55 years at a single site in Boston, USA, between 29 July and 7 August 2020. As a vaccine, Ad26.COV2.S was a replication-incompetent adenovirus type 26 vector that expressed a prefusion-stabilized SARS-CoV-2 spike protein derived from the original Wuhan strain. The immunoSEQ Assay was the method used to sequence TCRbeta CDR3 regions. After extraction, genomic DNA underwent amplification by bias-controlled multiplex PCR, followed by high-throughput sequencing. The paper's processing steps were these. To quantify the absolute abundance of each unique TCRbeta CDR3 region, sequences were collapsed and filtered. Usable DNA was measured by amplifying reference genes present in all nucleated cells, and TCRbeta template counts were normalized to that usable DNA to estimate T cell fraction. Repertoire TCRs were annotated as SARS-CoV-2-specific when V gene, CDR3 amino acid sequence and J gene were exactly matched to a known reactive TCR set. The reference SARS-CoV-2 TCR set was derived from MIRA and filtered for enrichment in COVID-19-positive ImmuneCODE repertoires, a step that removed public or cross-reactive TCRs. Using the MIRA antigens, annotated TCRs were further analysed by specific ORF or by position within an ORF. Breadth was defined as annotated unique rearrangements over total unique productive rearrangements; depth was the summed frequency of those rearrangements. Group comparisons of TCR breadth used two-sided Wilcoxon rank-sum tests. TCRdb obtained this table from immuneACCESS and retained in-frame rearrangements with V and J assigned. These tables miss some clones; where compared with another copy, unresolved V genes account for less than half of the shortfall, and the remainder is unexplained. D and trimming were read from the DNA, whereas the V and J calls and clone size are those reported in that table. This sample gives around 400,000 clones in total; 75% to 95% of them show up just once. Together, the top ten hold 12% of the sample.

The TCR sequence derives from a person aged 18 to 65 who received the Ad26.COV2.S COVID-19 vaccine or a placebo. The rearranged segments are TRBV5-5 and TRBJ1-6; the best D guess is TRBD1, with 6 bases matching. The sequencing here drew on peripheral blood, taken in a trial of Ad26.COV2.S vaccine versus placebo. The DNA sequence is TGTGCCAGCAGCTTGCGGGGGCGAGAAAATTCACCCCTCCACTTT. This is translated as CASSLRGRENSPLHF.